This T cell receptor (beta chain) originates from a study of technical replicates of blood from a few donors. TCRdb keeps only in-frame clones here, not all; method: immunoSEQ multiplex PCR. The table has 65,000 to 80,000 clones, 85% to 95% seen once; the top ten hold 0.3% to 0.45%. The CDR3 is 16 amino acids. Looked up from germline, CDR1 is MNHEY and CDR2 is SVGAGI. With 0 bases removed from V and 4 bases from J, the gap between germline ends came to 15 bases. This chain uses TRBV6-5 with TRBJ1-2; no clear D. The origin of this receptor is a human donor in good health. Sequenced material: T cells isolated from PBMCs. The DNA of the CDR3 is TGTGCCAGCAGTTACTCGACTGGGAGCGTCCTCTATGGCTACACCTTC. Translation gives CASSYSTGSVLYGYTF.